This TCR beta chain derives from a study of OX40 agonist ivuxolimab in advanced cancers. Exclusion applied to patients with autoimmune disease history or systemic immunosuppression. Concerning this clone: Its antigen is unknown.

Study results and limitations: Low clonal expansion, among the lowest seen, marked partial responders at 0.1-3.0 mg/kg. In general, CD8+ T cells held more expanded clones than CD4+ did, on average.

Germline loops: CDR1 SGHTA, CDR2 FQGTGA. V was pared by 5 bases and J by 3 bases, with 5 bases of the junction left unmatched. This CDR3 spans 15 amino acids. Using immunoSEQ multiplex PCR, the repertoire was profiled, and TCRdb retains in-frame clones only, with some absent. The sample shows 100,000 to 150,000 clones, 85% to 95% of them seen only once. This chain uses TRBV7-3 with TRBJ2-5; 11 bases are a match to TRBD2. This specimen consisted of CD4+ or CD8+ T cells sorted from blood, obtained in a trial of the OX40 agonist ivuxolimab. The TCR originated in an adult with an advanced solid tumor such as melanoma, head and neck, liver or kidney cancer. The CDR3 region is CASSLAGGFEETQYF. Here the CDR3 DNA reads TGTGCCAGCAGCCTAGCGGGAGGATTCGAAGAGACCCAGTACTTC.